The source of this T cell receptor beta chain is a study of shared clonotypes between healthy human individuals. The germline V gene has CDR1 LGHNA and CDR2 YSLEER. Trimming left V 1 base short and J 5 bases short, with 15 bases between. The CDR3 is 15 residues long. Repertoires were generated with immunoSEQ multiplex PCR, while TCRdb's copy carries only in-frame clones and drops some. The sample shows roughly 1,100,000 clones, 60% to 80% of them seen only once. Concerning this clone: Its antigen is not identified.

Overall study findings and caveats: Memory subsets had estimated richness that was generally smaller than that of naive subsets. Against clonotypes common to all four donors, non-shared ones had lower generation probabilities.

The clonotype was recovered from a man aged 18 to 30 in good health. The V gene is TRBV4-3, the J gene TRBJ2-7; D call uncertain. The sample was memory CD4+ T cells sorted from blood. Regarding subset: CD45RA-negative fraction. The CDR3 sequence is CASSQGRLVGNEQYF. CDR3 in DNA: TGCGCCAGCAGCCAAGGGCGACTTGTAGGCAACGAGCAGTACTTC.